This TCR beta chain emerged from a study of graft-versus-host responses after intestinal transplantation. Study conclusions and caveats: Individuals carrying graft-donor T cell macrochimerism showed high graft-versus-host to host-versus-graft clonal ratios in allografts.

Produced via immunoSEQ multiplex PCR; TCRdb's table is partial and in-frame only. The sample contains 80,000 to 90,000 clones, about nine tenths of which appear only once. Comment on this clone: The target antigen is unknown.

V lost 4 bases, J lost 2 bases, and 16 bases lay in between. Germline values: CDR1 SGHKS, CDR2 YYEKEE (reference sequence). The CDR3 runs 16 residues. The specimen comprised unstimulated CD4+ T cells sorted from spleen or lymph node cells, sampled before intestinal transplant. The source is a human donor who received an intestinal transplant. The genes are TRBV5-5 and TRBJ1-3; D remains ambiguous. This CDR3 is CASSLARKATGNTIYF. CDR3 sequence (DNA): TGTGCCAGCAGCCTAGCACGTAAGGCTACTGGAAACACCATATATTTT. The full variable domain, its missing parts supplied by reference TRBV5-5 and TRBJ1-3, is DAGVTQSPTHLIKTRGQQVTLRCSPISGHKSVSWYQQVLGQGPQFIFQYYEKEERGRGNFPDRFSARQFPNYSSELNVNALLLGDSALYLCASSLARKATGNTIYFGEGSWLTVV.